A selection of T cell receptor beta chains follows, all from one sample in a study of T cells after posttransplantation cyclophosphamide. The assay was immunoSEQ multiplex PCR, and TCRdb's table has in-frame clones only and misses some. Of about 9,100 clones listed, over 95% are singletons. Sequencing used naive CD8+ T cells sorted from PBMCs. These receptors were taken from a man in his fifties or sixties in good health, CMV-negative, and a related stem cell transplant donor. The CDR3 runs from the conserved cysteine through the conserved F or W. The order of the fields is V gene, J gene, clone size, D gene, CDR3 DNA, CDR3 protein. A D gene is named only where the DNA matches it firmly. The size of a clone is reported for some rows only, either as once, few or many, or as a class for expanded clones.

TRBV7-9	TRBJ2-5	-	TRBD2	TGTGCCAGCAGCTTAAGCGGGACTAGCGGGAGGGAGACCCAGTACTTC	CASSLSGTSGRETQYF
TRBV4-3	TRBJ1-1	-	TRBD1	TGCGCCAGCAGCCACGACAGGGGAACTGAAGCTTTCTTT	CASSHDRGTEAFF
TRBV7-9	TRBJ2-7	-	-	TGTGCCAGCAGCACCAGCTACGAGCAGTACTTC	CASSTSYEQYF
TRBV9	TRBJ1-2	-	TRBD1	TGTGCCAGCAGCGTAATTACAGGGGCTATTAACTATGGCTACACCTTC	CASSVITGAINYGYTF
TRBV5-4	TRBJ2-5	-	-	TGTGCCAGCAGCTTCGAGGATTACCAAGAGACCCAGTACTTC	CASSFEDYQETQYF
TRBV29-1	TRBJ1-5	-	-	TGCAGCGCTGCGGACCCGGAGGGCAATCAGCCCCAGCATTTT	CSAADPEGNQPQHF
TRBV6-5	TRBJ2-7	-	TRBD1	TGTGCCAGCATGGAAGTCGGGACAGGGAATTACGAGCAGTACTTC	CASMEVGTGNYEQYF
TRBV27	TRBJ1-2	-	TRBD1	TGTGCCAGCAGGCCAGGGGGCTTGGGTTATGGCTACACCTTC	CASRPGGLGYGYTF
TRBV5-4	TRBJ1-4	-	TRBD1	TGTGCCAGCAGCTGGAGACAGGGGAGCCTCCGTTCAACTAATGAAAAACTGTTTTTT	CASSWRQGSLRSTNEKLFF
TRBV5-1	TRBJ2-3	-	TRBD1	TGCGCCAGCAGCCATTCGGGACAGGGTTTTGCAGATACGCAGTATTTT	CASSHSGQGFADTQYF
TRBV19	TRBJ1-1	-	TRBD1	TGTGCCAGTAGTGTCGGGACAGGGATTGAATACACTGAAGCTTTCTTT	CASSVGTGIEYTEAFF
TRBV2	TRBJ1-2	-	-	TGTGCCAGCAGTGGGCGGCAGGGATTGAACTATGGCTACACCTTC	CASSGRQGLNYGYTF
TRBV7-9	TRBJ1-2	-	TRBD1	TGTGCCAGCAGCTTAGGGGGGACAGGGGTCGGCTACACCTTC	CASSLGGTGVGYTF
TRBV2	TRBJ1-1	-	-	TGTGCCAGCGGGCACACGAACACTGAAGCTTTCTTT	CASGHTNTEAFF
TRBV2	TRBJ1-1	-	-	TGTGCCAGCAGGGCAATAAACACTGAAGCTTTCTTT	CASRAINTEAFF
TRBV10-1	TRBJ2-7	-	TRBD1	TGCGCCAGCAGCGACCGGGACAGGTCCCACGAGCAGTACTTC	CASSDRDRSHEQYF
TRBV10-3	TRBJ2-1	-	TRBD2	TGTGCCATCAGTGACTTCCCTAGCGGGATAACCTACAATGAGCAGTTCTTC	CAISDFPSGITYNEQFF
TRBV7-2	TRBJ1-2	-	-	TGTGCCAGCAGCAAGCGGCCAGAAGTCAATAACTATGGCTACACCTTC	CASSKRPEVNNYGYTF
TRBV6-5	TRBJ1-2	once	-	TGTGCCAGCAGCCCCACGGGTATGGGTGATGGCTACACCTTC	CASSPTGMGDGYTF
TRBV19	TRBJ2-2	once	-	TGTGCCAGTTTCGGAGGGTATGGCACCGGGGAGCTGTTTTTT	CASFGGYGTGELFF
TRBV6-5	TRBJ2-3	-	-	TGTGCCAGCAGTTTGGCGGGCACCACAGATACGCAGTATTTT	CASSLAGTTDTQYF
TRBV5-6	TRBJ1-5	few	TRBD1	TGTGCCAGCAGCTTTCGGACAGGGCATCAGCCCCAGCATTTT	CASSFRTGHQPQHF
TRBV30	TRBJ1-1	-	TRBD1	TGTGCCTGGAGTGAGTGGCAGGGGGCCCGCACTGAAGCTTTCTTT	CAWSEWQGARTEAFF
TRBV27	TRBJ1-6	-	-	TGTGCCAGCAGGCCCGCGGGCTCTAATTCACCCCTCCACTTT	CASRPAGSNSPLHF
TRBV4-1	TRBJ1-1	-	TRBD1	TGCGCCAGCAGCCGGACTGTACCGGGACAGTCGAACACTGAAGCTTTCTTT	CASSRTVPGQSNTEAFF
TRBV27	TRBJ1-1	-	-	TGTGCCAGCAGTTTAGCTTTCGCAGTAAACACTGAAGCTTTCTTT	CASSLAFAVNTEAFF
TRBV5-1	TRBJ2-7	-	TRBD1	TGCGCCAGCAGCTTGGGGGACAGGGGCTACGAGCAGTACTTC	CASSLGDRGYEQYF
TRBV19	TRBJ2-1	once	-	TGTGCCAGTAGTGGGGGGAGTGGGATACAGTTCTTC	CASSGGSGIQFF
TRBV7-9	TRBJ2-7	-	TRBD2	TGTGCCAGCAGCTTAACTAGCGGCTCCTACGAGCAGTACTTC	CASSLTSGSYEQYF
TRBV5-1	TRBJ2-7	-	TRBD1	TGCGCCAGCAGCCGCGACAGGGCCGGCTCCTACGAGCAGTACTTC	CASSRDRAGSYEQYF
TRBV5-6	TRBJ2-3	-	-	TGTGCCAGCAGCTTGGGGGAGTTCTTCCCCACAGATACGCAGTATTTT	CASSLGEFFPTDTQYF
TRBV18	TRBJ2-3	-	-	TGTGCCAGCTCACCACCAGCCGATACGCAGTATTTT	CASSPPADTQYF
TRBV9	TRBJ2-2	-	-	TGTGCCAGCAGCGTAGGAACCCCGGGGGGCCCCACCGGGGAGCTGTTTTTT	CASSVGTPGGPTGELFF
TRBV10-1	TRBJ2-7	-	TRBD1	TGCGCCAGCGGTACAGGGGCGAGCTCCTACGAGCAGTACTTC	CASGTGASSYEQYF
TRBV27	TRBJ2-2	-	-	TGTGCCAGCAGTTTACTAGCCCCCGGGGAGCTGTTTTTT	CASSLLAPGELFF
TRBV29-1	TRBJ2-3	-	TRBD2	TGCAGCGTTGAGGGACTAGCGTCAGATACGCAGTATTTT	CSVEGLASDTQYF
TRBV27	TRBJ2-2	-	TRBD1	TGTGCCAGCACCCACAGGGGGGTTTTCGGGGAGCTGTTTTTT	CASTHRGVFGELFF
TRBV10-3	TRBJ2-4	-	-	TGTGCCATCAGTGAGTCGGCACAGGAGAAAAACATTCAGTACTTC	CAISESAQEKNIQYF
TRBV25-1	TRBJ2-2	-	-	TGTGCCAGCAGTGCCCGAGCTGGGAACACCGGGGAGCTGTTTTTT	CASSARAGNTGELFF
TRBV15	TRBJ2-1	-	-	TGTGCCACTGCCCCGGGATACTACAATGAGCAGTTCTTC	CATAPGYYNEQFF
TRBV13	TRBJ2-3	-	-	TGTGCCAGCAGGGGAAGGACACTTTACGGCACAGATACGCAGTATTTT	CASRGRTLYGTDTQYF
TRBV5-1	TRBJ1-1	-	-	TGCGCCAGCCTACGGGGGACTGAAGCTTTCTTT	CASLRGTEAFF
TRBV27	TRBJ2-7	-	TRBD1	TGTGCCAGCAGTTCCACAGGGGGATCCTACGAGCAGTACTTC	CASSSTGGSYEQYF
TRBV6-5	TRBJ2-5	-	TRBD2	TGTGCCAGCAGTTACTCGACTAGCATTTCAGAGACCCAGTACTTC	CASSYSTSISETQYF
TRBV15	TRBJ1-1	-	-	TGTGCCACCAGTACCACCAGCGGAGCTTTCTTT	CATSTTSGAFF
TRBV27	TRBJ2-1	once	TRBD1	TGTGCCAGCAGCCGCCGAGGACAGGGGTACAATGAGCAGTTCTTC	CASSRRGQGYNEQFF
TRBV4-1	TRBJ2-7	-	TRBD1	TGCGCCAGCAGCTCCCGGACAGGAGGCTCCTACGAGCAGTACTTC	CASSSRTGGSYEQYF
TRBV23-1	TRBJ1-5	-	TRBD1	TGCGCCAGCAGTCAATCCCGGGGCAGGGGGCCTCAGCCCCAGCATTTT	CASSQSRGRGPQPQHF
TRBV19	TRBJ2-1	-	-	TGTGCCAGCCCTATCTTACAGGCCTGTGTCAATGAGCAGTTCTTC	CASPILQACVNEQFF
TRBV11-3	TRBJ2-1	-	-	TGTGCCAGCAGCCCCCCCGGGGACTTCTCCTACAATGAGCAGTTCTTC	CASSPPGDFSYNEQFF
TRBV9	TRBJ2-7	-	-	TGTGCCAGCAGCGTAGGGGGAGCTAATGAGCAGTACTTC	CASSVGGANEQYF
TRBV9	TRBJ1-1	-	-	TGTGCCAGCAGCGTAGCCCTTACAGGGACTGAAGCTTTCTTT	CASSVALTGTEAFF
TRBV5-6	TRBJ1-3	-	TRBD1	TGTGCCAGCAGGTTGACAGGGCCCGGCTGGGACACCATATATTTT	CASRLTGPGWDTIYF
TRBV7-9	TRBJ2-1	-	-	TGTGCCAGCAGTGCGCCTAGCGCGGATGAGCAGTTCTTC	CASSAPSADEQFF
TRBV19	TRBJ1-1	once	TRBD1	TGTGCCAGTAGTAGAAGGACAGGGGTGAACACTGAAGCTTTCTTT	CASSRRTGVNTEAFF
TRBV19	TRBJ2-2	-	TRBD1	TGTGCCAGCAAGGCCGACAGGGACACCGGGGAGCTGTTTTTT	CASKADRDTGELFF
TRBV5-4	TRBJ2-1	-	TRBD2	TGTGCCAGCAGCTTGGCTGGACTAGCTAGGGTCGGTGAGCAGTTCTTC	CASSLAGLARVGEQFF
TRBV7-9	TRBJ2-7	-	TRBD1	TGTGCCAGCAGCTTCGGGACAGGGGGGTACGAGCAGTACTTC	CASSFGTGGYEQYF
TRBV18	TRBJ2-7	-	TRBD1	TGTGCCAGCTCACCGGGCTGGGACAGGGGCAACTCCTACGAGCAGTACTTC	CASSPGWDRGNSYEQYF